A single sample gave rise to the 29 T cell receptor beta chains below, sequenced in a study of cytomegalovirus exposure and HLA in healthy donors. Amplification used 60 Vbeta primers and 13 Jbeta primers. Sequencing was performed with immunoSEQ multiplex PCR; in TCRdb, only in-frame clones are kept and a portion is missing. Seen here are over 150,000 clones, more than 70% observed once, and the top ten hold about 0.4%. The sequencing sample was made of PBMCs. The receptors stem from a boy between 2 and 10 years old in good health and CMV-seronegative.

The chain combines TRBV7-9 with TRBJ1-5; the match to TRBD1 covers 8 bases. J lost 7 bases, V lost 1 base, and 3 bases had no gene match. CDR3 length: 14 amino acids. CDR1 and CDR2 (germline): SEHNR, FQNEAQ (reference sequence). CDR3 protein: CASSLGQGLQPQHF. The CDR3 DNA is TGTGCCAGCAGCTTAGGACAGGGGTTACAGCCCCAGCATTTT.

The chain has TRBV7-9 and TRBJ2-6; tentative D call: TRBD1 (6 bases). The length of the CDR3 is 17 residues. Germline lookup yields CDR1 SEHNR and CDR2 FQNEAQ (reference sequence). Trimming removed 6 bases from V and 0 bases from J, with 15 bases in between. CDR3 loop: CASRNRVSISGANVLTF. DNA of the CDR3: TGTGCCAGCAGAAACAGGGTGTCAATCTCTGGGGCCAACGTCCTGACTTTC.

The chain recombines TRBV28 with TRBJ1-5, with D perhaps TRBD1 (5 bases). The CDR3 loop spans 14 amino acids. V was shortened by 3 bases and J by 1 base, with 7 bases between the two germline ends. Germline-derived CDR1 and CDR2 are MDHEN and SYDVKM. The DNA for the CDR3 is TGTGCCAGCAGTTTTCACAGGAGCAATCAGCCCCAGCATTTT. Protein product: CASSFHRSNQPQHF.

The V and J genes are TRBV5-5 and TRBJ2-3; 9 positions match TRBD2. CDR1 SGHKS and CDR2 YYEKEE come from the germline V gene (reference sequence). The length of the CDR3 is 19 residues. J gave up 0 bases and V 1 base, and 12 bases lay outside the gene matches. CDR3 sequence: CASSLSGLAVMSSTDTQYF. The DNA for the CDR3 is TGTGCCAGCAGCTTGTCGGGACTAGCCGTGATGTCTAGCACAGATACGCAGTATTTT.

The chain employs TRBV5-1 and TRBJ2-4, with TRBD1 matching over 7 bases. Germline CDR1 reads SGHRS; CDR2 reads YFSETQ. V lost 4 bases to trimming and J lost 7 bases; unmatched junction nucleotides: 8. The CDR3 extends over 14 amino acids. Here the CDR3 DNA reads TGCGCCAGCAGCCCCCCGACAGGGCACAACATTCAGTACTTC. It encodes CASSPPTGHNIQYF.

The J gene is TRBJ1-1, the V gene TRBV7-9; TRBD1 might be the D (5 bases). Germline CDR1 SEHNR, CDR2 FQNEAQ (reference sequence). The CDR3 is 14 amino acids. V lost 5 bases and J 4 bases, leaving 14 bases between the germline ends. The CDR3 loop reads CASSLDLGATEAFF. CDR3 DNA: TGTGCCAGCAGCCTCGACCTAGGGGCCACTGAAGCTTTCTTT.

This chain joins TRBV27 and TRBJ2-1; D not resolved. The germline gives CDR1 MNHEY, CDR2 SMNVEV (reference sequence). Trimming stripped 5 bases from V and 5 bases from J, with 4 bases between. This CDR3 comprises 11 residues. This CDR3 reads CASSANNEQFF. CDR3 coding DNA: TGTGCCAGCAGTGCTAACAATGAGCAGTTCTTC.

The CDR3 loop is CASSLVGTVSTDTQYF. The CDR3 nucleotides are TGTGCCAGCAGCTTAGTGGGGACAGTTAGCACAGATACGCAGTATTTT. The gene calls are TRBV7-9 and TRBJ2-3, with 7 bases aligning to TRBD1. Germline V CDR1 and CDR2: SEHNR, FQNEAQ (reference sequence). V lost 1 base and J lost 0; bases outside the gene matches: 4. The CDR3 sequence is 16 residues long.

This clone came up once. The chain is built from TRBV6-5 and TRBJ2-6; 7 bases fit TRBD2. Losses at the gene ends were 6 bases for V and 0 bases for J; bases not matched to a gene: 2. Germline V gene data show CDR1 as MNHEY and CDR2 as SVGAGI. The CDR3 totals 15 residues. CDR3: CASRRGISGANVLTF. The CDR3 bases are TGTGCCAGCAGGCGGGGGATCTCTGGGGCCAACGTCCTGACTTTC.

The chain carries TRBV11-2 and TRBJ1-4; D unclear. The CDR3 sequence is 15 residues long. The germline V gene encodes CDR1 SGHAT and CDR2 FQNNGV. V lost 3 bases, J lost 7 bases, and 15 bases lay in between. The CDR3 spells CASSFWEQRGEKLFF. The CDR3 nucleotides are TGTGCCAGCAGCTTTTGGGAACAGCGGGGTGAAAAACTGTTTTTT.

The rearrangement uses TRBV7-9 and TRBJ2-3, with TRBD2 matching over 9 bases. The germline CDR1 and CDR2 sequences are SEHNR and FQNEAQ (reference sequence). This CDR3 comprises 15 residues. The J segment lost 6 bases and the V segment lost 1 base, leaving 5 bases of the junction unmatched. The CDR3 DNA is TGTGCCAGCAGCTTAGTATGGACTAGCGAGGATACGCAGTATTTT. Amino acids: CASSLVWTSEDTQYF. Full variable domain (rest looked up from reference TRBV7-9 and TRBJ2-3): DTGVSQNPRHKITKRGQNVTFRCDPISEHNRLYWYRQTLGQGPEFLTYFQNEAQLEKSRLLSDRFSAERPKGSFSTLEIQRTEQGDSAMYLCASSLVWTSEDTQYFGPGTRLTVL.

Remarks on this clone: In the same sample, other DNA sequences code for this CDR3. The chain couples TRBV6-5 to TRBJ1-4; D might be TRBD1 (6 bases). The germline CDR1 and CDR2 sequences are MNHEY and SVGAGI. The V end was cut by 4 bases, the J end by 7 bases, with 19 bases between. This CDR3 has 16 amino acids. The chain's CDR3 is CASSFQGHQMGEKLFF. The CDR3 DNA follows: TGTGCCAGCAGTTTTCAGGGGCACCAAATGGGTGAAAAACTGTTTTTT.

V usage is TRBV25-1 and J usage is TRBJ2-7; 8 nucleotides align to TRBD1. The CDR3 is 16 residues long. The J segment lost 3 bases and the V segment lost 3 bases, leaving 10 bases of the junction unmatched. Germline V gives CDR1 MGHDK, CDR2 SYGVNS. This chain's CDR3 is CASSEGEDRAYYEQYF. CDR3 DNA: TGTGCCAGCAGTGAGGGTGAGGACAGGGCCTACTACGAGCAGTACTTC.

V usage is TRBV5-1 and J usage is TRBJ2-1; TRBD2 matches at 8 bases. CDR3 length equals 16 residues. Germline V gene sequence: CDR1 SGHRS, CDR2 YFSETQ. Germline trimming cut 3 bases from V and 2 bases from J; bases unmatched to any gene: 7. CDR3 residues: CASSSTSGSTYNEQFF. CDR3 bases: TGCGCCAGCAGCTCGACGAGCGGGAGTACCTACAATGAGCAGTTCTTC.

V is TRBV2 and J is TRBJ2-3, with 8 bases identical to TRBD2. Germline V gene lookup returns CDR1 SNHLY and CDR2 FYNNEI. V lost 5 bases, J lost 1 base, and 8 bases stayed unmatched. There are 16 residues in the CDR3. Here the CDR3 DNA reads TGTGCCAGCAGTTGGCGGGGGGACCTCGGCACAGATACGCAGTATTTT. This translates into CASSWRGDLGTDTQYF.

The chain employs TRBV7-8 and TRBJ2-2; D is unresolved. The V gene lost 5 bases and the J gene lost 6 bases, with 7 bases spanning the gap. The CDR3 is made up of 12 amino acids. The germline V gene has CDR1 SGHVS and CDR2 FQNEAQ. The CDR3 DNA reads TGTGCCAGCAGCAACCAGGCCGGGGAGCTGTTTTTT. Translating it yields CASSNQAGELFF.

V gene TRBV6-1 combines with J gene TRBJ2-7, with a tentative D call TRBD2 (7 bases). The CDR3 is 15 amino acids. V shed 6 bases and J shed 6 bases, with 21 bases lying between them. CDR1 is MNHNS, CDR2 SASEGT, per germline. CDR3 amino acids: CASRDRTTSLSEQYF. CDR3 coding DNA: TGTGCCAGCAGAGACAGGACGACTAGCTTGAGCGAGCAGTACTTC.

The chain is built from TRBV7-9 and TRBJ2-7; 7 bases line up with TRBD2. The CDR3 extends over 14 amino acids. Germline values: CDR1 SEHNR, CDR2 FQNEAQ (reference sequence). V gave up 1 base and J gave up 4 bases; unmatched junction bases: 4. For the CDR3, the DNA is TGTGCCAGCAGCTTAGGCGGGAGCCTATACGAGCAGTACTTC. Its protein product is CASSLGGSLYEQYF.

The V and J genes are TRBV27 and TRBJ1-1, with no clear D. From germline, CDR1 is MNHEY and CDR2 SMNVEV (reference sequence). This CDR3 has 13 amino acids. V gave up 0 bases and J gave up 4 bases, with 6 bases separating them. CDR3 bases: TGTGCCAGCAGTTTATCTGACACCACTGAAGCTTTCTTT. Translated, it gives CASSLSDTTEAFF.

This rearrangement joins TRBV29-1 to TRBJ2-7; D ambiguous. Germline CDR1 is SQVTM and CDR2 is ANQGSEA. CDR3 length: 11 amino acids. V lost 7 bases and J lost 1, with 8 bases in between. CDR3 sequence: CSALGSYEQYF. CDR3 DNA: TGCAGCGCACTCGGGTCCTACGAGCAGTACTTC.

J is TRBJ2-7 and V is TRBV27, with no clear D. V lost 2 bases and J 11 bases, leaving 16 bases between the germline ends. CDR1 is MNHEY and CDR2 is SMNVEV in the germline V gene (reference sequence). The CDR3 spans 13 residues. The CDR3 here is CASSLGSATREYF. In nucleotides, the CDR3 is TGTGCCAGCAGTTTAGGCAGCGCGACGAGAGAGTACTTC.

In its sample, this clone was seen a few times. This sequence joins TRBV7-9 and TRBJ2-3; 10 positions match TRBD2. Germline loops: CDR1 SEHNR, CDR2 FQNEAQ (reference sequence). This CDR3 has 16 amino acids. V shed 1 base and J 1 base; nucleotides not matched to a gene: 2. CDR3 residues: CASSLGGTSGTDTQYF. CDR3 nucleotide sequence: TGTGCCAGCAGCTTAGGTGGGACTAGCGGCACAGATACGCAGTATTTT.

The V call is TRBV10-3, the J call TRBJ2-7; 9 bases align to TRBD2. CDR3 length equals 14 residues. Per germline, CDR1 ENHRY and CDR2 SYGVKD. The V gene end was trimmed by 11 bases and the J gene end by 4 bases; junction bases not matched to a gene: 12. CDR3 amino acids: CASCGREGLYEQYF. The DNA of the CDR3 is TGTGCCTCTTGTGGGCGGGAGGGCCTTTACGAGCAGTACTTC.

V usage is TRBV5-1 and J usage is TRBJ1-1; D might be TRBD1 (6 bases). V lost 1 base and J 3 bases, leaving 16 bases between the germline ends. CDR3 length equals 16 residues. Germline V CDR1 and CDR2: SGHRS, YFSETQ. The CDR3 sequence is CASSLLGALLDTEAFF. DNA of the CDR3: TGCGCCAGCAGCTTGTTGGGGGCGCTTTTGGACACTGAAGCTTTCTTT.

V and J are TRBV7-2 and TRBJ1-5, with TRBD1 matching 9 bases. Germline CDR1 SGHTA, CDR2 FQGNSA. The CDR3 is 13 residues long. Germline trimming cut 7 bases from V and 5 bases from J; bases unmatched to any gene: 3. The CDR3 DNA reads TGTGCCAGCACCAGGGACAGGGATCAGCCCCAGCATTTT. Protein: CASTRDRDQPQHF.

CDR3 sequence: CASSQWDRLNYGYTF. CDR3 nucleotides: TGTGCCAGCAGTCAATGGGACAGGCTAAACTATGGCTACACCTTC. The V and J genes are TRBV6-6 and TRBJ1-2, with 8 positions matching TRBD1. The germline V gene has CDR1 MNHNY and CDR2 SVGAGI (reference sequence). Trimming at V came to 5 bases and at J to 2 bases, leaving 7 bases not matched to a gene. The CDR3 contains 15 residues.

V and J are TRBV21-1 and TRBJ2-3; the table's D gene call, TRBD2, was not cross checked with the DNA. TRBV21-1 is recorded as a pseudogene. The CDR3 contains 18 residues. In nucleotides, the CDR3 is TGTGCCAGCAGCAAAGTGTCAGGTCTCGTAGCGTGCACAGATACGCAGTATTTT. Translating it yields CASSKVSGLVACTDTQYF.

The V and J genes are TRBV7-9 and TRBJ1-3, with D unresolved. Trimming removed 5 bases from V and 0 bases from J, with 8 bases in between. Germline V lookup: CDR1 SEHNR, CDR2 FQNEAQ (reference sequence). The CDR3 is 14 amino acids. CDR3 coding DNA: TGTGCCAGCAGCAACTTTTCCTCTGGAAACACCATATATTTT. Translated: CASSNFSSGNTIYF. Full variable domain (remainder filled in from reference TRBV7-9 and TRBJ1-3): DTGVSQNPRHKITKRGQNVTFRCDPISEHNRLYWYRQTLGQGPEFLTYFQNEAQLEKSRLLSDRFSAERPKGSFSTLEIQRTEQGDSAMYLCASSNFSSGNTIYFGEGSWLTVV.

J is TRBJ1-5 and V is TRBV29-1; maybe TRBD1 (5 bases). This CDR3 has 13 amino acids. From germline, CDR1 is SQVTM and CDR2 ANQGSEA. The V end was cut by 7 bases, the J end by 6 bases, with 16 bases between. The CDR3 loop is CSANDGGGQPQHF. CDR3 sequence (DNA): TGCAGCGCCAATGACGGGGGGGGTCAGCCCCAGCATTTT.